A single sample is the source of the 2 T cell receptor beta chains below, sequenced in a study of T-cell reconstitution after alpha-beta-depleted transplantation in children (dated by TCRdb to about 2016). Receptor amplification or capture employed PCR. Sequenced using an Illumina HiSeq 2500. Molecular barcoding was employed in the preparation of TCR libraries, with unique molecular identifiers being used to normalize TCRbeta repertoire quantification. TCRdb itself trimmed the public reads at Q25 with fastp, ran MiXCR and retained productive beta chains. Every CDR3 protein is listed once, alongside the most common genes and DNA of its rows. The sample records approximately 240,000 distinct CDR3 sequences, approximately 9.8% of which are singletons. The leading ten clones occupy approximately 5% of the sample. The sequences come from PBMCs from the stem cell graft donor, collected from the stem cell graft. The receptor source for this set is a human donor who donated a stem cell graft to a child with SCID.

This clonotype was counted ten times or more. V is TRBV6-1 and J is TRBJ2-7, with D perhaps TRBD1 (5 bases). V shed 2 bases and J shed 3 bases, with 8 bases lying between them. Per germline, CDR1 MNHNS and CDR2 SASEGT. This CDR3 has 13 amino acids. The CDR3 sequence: CASSERGYYEQYF. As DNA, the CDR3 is TGTGCCAGCAGTGAAAGGGGTTACTACGAGCAGTACTTC.

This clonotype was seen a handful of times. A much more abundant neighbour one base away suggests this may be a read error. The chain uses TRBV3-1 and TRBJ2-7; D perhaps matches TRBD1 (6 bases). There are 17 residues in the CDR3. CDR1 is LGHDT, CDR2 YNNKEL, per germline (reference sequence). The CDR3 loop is CACSQDRGGRIFYEQYF. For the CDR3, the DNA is TGTGCCTGCAGCCAAGATCGAGGGGGTAGGATCTTCTACGAGCAGTACTTC.